This passage covers 26 T cell receptor beta chains from one sample sequenced in a study of response to subunit inactivated influenza vaccine. Each CDR3 protein gets one entry after TCRdb re-called the RT-PCR reads with MiXCR. This sample carries 500,000 or so distinct CDR3 sequences, 16% of them seen once, and the ten largest clones take 3%. The sequencing here drew on CD4+ T cells sorted from PBMCs, taken less than 30 months after vaccination. These receptors all come from a man aged 45 to 70 who received an inactivated influenza vaccine.

The table lists this clonotype with many counts. The chain is built from TRBV6-1 and TRBJ2-3, with D perhaps assigned TRBD1 or TRBD2 (5 bases each). V shed 5 bases and J shed 0 bases, with 15 bases lying between them. CDR3 length: 16 amino acids. Per germline, CDR1 MNHNS and CDR2 SASEGT. This CDR3 is CASSPPGTWSTDTQYF. CDR3 DNA sequence: TGTGCCAGCAGTCCTCCCGGGACCTGGAGCACAGATACGCAGTATTTT.

This clonotype was counted many times. CDR3 loop: CASSPDRVTDTQYF. As DNA, the CDR3 is TGTGCCAGCAGTCCGGACAGGGTAACAGATACGCAGTATTTT. The chain employs TRBV28 and TRBJ2-3; 8 bases match TRBD1. Germline V gene data show CDR1 as MDHEN and CDR2 as SYDVKM. The V segment lost 5 bases and the J segment 3 bases; nucleotides outside the gene matches: 4. The CDR3 consists of 14 residues.

The chain links TRBV3-1 to TRBJ1-6; TRBD1 matches at 9 bases. The CDR3 totals 14 residues. The germline V gene encodes CDR1 LGHDT and CDR2 YNNKEL (reference sequence). J was trimmed by 11 bases and V by 4 bases; bases with no gene match: 6. The CDR3 region has the DNA TGTGCCAGCAGCCGGGACAGGGCGCTTACACCCCTCCACTTT. This sequence encodes CASSRDRALTPLHF.

The rearrangement links TRBV10-3 to TRBJ1-4, with 7 nucleotides matching TRBD1. The CDR3 has 14 residues. CDR1 and CDR2 from the germline V gene are ENHRY and SYGVKD. Losses at the gene ends were 0 bases for V and 6 bases for J; bases not matched to a gene: 1. The CDR3, as DNA: TGTGCCATCAGTGAGTCCGGGACAGATGAAAAACTGTTTTTT. Its protein is CAISESGTDEKLFF.

The chain uses TRBV6-5 and TRBJ2-5; the match to TRBD1 covers 9 bases. V shed 2 bases, J shed 5 bases, and the junction held 3 bases outside the gene matches. The CDR3 has 14 residues. The germline gives CDR1 MNHEY, CDR2 SVGAGI. The DNA for the CDR3 is TGTGCCAGCAGTTACGGGACAGGGCTGGAGACCCAGTACTTC. Translating it yields CASSYGTGLETQYF.

This clonotype turned up a few times. This sequence joins TRBV7-2 and TRBJ2-1; 7 nucleotides line up with TRBD2. The germline gives CDR1 SGHTA, CDR2 FQGNSA. V trimming: 6 bases; J trimming: 8 bases; junction bases outside the gene matches: 10. There are 14 residues in the CDR3. In nucleotides, the CDR3 is TGTGCCAGCAGTCCCGGGGACTATTTCTATGAGCAGTTCTTC. Residues: CASSPGDYFYEQFF.

The chain links TRBV12-3 or TRBV12-4 to TRBJ2-1; maybe TRBD1 (6 bases). CDR3 size: 16 residues. V shed 6 bases and J shed 6 bases, with 21 bases lying between them. CDR3 region: CASSRRAEKGVNEQFF. The DNA of the CDR3 is TGTGCCAGCAGCCGACGAGCGGAGAAGGGGGTCAATGAGCAGTTCTTC.

Details on this clonotype: Relative to the germline gene, one junction end is altered; a read error may explain this. The chain joins TRBV12-3 or TRBV12-4 to TRBJ2-2; 11 bases align to TRBD2. This CDR3 contains 15 residues. CDR3 amino acids: CASSVAGGPTGELFF. In DNA form, the CDR3 reads TGTGCCAGCAGTGTAGCGGGAGGGCCGACCGGGGAGCTGTTTTTT.

This clonotype occurred many times. The chain uses TRBV6-2 or TRBV6-3 and TRBJ2-1; D is possibly TRBD2 (5 bases). The CDR3 sequence is 12 residues long. Germline-derived CDR1 and CDR2 are MNHEY and SVGEGT. Trimming took 5 bases from V and 9 from J, leaving 11 bases between them. The CDR3 DNA follows: TGTGCCAGCAGTGCCGGGATCTCTGAGCAGTTCTTC. It codes for CASSAGISEQFF.

The table lists this clonotype with a few counts. V gene TRBV27 combines with J gene TRBJ2-7, with D maybe TRBD1 (6 bases). From germline, CDR1 is MNHEY and CDR2 SMNVEV (reference sequence). V was pared by 3 bases and J by 4 bases, with 13 bases between. The CDR3 length is 14 residues. The CDR3 nucleotides read TGTGCCAGCAGTTTTACAGGGAGTGGGTACGAGCAGTACTTC. Translated, it gives CASSFTGSGYEQYF.

This clonotype was counted a few times. V usage is TRBV24-1 and J usage is TRBJ2-1, with 7 bases identical to TRBD2. Germline values: CDR1 KGHDR, CDR2 SFDVKD. J was trimmed by 4 bases and V by 6 bases; bases with no gene match: 11. This CDR3 spans 16 amino acids. Here the CDR3 DNA reads TGTGCCACCAGTTCGGGGCGGACTAGGTCTTACAATGAGCAGTTCTTC. This sequence encodes CATSSGRTRSYNEQFF.

V gene TRBV4-1 combines with J gene TRBJ2-3; no firm D call. Per the germline V gene, CDR1 is MGHRA and CDR2 is YSYEKL. The CDR3 runs 14 residues. V was clipped by 2 bases and J by 2 bases, with 8 bases between them. The CDR3 nucleotides read TGCGCCAGCAGCCAATGGGATACCACAGATACGCAGTATTTT. Protein: CASSQWDTTDTQYF.

This clonotype has a handful of counts. The chain couples TRBV4-2 to TRBJ2-1; maybe TRBD1 (6 bases). Germline V gives CDR1 LGHNA, CDR2 YNFKEQ. The V and J ends lost 0 bases and 4 bases respectively, with 16 bases between them. CDR3 length: 17 residues. As DNA, the CDR3 is TGTGCCAGCAGCCAAGAAACTACGTGGGACACTTACAATGAGCAGTTCTTC. Residues: CASSQETTWDTYNEQFF.

This clonotype was seen only a few times. The chain couples TRBV7-2 to TRBJ2-5; D tentatively fits TRBD1 or TRBD2 (5 bases each). Germline V CDR1 and CDR2: SGHTA, FQGNSA. V lost 1 base and J 4 bases, leaving 10 bases between the germline ends. The CDR3 is made up of 14 amino acids. The CDR3 protein is CASSLVLGPETQYF. The CDR3 DNA follows: TGTGCCAGCAGCTTAGTCCTGGGACCAGAGACCCAGTACTTC.

The chain has TRBV6-1 and TRBJ2-1; 9 bases are a match to TRBD2. The CDR3 consists of 15 residues. Germline CDR1 reads MNHNS; CDR2 reads SASEGT. The ends lost 2 bases at V and 4 bases at J; junction bases unmatched: 3. In DNA, the CDR3 is TGTGCCAGCAGTGAACGAGCGGGGGGATACAATGAGCAGTTCTTC. Protein product: CASSERAGGYNEQFF.

The chain links TRBV29-1 to TRBJ2-1; 9 bases are a match to TRBD2. The CDR3 contains 12 residues. After removal of 6 bases from V and 6 bases from J, the junction contained 3 bases not matched to a gene. Per germline, CDR1 SQVTM and CDR2 ANQGSEA. CDR3 bases: TGCAGCGTGGGCGGGGGGGGCAATGAGCAGTTCTTC. It specifies CSVGGGGNEQFF.

This chain connects TRBV18 to TRBJ2-5, with D maybe TRBD1 (5 bases). This CDR3 has 13 amino acids. Between the trimmed V and J ends, which lost 3 bases and 4 bases, there was a span of 9 bases. Looked up from germline, CDR1 is KGHSH and CDR2 is LQKENI. The CDR3 sequence: CASSPDTTETQYF. CDR3 nucleotide sequence: TGTGCCAGCTCACCGGACACGACAGAGACCCAGTACTTC.

This clonotype has just a few counts. The V and J genes are TRBV4-3 and TRBJ2-5; D gene uncertain. Trimming stripped 0 bases from V and 1 base from J, with 12 bases between. CDR1 is LGHNA, CDR2 YSLEER, per germline. There are 16 residues in the CDR3. CDR3 DNA sequence: TGCGCCAGCAGCCAAGAAGTGGGGTATCTCCAAGAGACCCAGTACTTC. Translated, it gives CASSQEVGYLQETQYF.

The CDR3 nucleotides read TGCAGTGCTAGAGAAAATAGAGAGCAGTACTTC. It codes for CSARENREQYF. The chain recombines TRBV20-1 with TRBJ2-7; no clear D gene. This CDR3 has 11 residues. The germline V gene encodes CDR1 DFQATT and CDR2 SNEGSKA (reference sequence). Trimming cost V 0 bases and J 7 bases, with 7 bases left between them.

The chain couples TRBV10-3 to TRBJ2-5; D tentatively reads TRBD1 or TRBD2 (6 bases each). The V gene's germline CDR1 is ENHRY and CDR2 SYGVKD. Trimming stripped 7 bases from V and 5 bases from J, with 14 bases between. The CDR3 spans 13 residues. The CDR3 reads CAINSGAEETQYF. In DNA form, the CDR3 reads TGTGCCATCAACTCGGGGGCTGAGGAGACCCAGTACTTC.

This clonotype was recorded only once. The chain couples TRBV10-3 to TRBJ2-7; tentatively, D is TRBD1 (6 bases). The V gene's germline CDR1 is ENHRY and CDR2 SYGVKD. The CDR3 is made up of 14 amino acids. The V gene lost 5 bases and the J gene lost 1 base, with 12 bases spanning the gap. CDR3 amino acids: CAISTLGQSYEQYF. The CDR3 region has the DNA TGTGCCATCAGTACGCTTGGACAGTCCTACGAGCAGTACTTC.

A few counts support this clonotype. The chain is built from TRBV9 and TRBJ2-2, with 8 bases lining up with TRBD2. Germline CDR1 is SGDLS and CDR2 is YYNGEE. The ends lost 3 bases at V and 5 bases at J; junction bases unmatched: 6. The CDR3 runs to 15 residues. CDR3 sequence reads: CASSEGLALTGELFF. The CDR3 DNA sequence: TGTGCCAGCAGCGAAGGACTAGCCTTAACCGGGGAGCTGTTTTTT.

This clonotype has a count of ten or more. V is TRBV19 and J is TRBJ2-1, with 7 bases aligning to TRBD2. V was clipped by 3 bases and J by 7 bases; unmatched bases: 15. CDR1 and CDR2 from the germline V gene are LNHDA and SQIVND (reference sequence). CDR3 length equals 17 residues. The CDR3 reads CASSIRGSLAEGNEQFF. The CDR3 DNA reads TGTGCCAGTAGTATTCGGGGTAGTCTAGCGGAAGGAAATGAGCAGTTCTTC.

The sample holds a few counts of this clonotype. The chain links TRBV12-5 to TRBJ2-1; either TRBD1 or TRBD2 may supply D (6 bases each). This CDR3 has 13 residues. With 4 bases removed from V and 9 bases from J, the gap between germline ends came to 13 bases. From germline, CDR1 is LGHNT and CDR2 FRNRAP. In nucleotides, the CDR3 is TGTGCTAGTGGTTCCAAGGGGGGAGGTGAGCAGTTCTTC. Residues: CASGSKGGGEQFF.

The table lists this clonotype with many counts. The chain joins TRBV5-1 to TRBJ2-7; 8 bases agree with TRBD1. The J segment lost 7 bases and the V segment lost 2 bases, leaving 8 bases of the junction unmatched. Germline CDR1 reads SGHRS; CDR2 reads YFSETQ. The CDR3 covers 14 residues. The CDR3 here is CASSFNRGMGEQYF. In DNA, the CDR3 is TGCGCCAGCAGCTTTAACAGGGGGATGGGGGAGCAGTACTTC.

The V and J genes are TRBV12-3 or TRBV12-4 and TRBJ1-1; no clear D. This CDR3 is 11 amino acids long. Trimming left V 6 bases short and J 3 bases short, with 5 bases between. CDR3 sequence: CASRVHTEAFF. The CDR3 bases are TGTGCCAGCAGGGTACACACTGAAGCTTTCTTT.